This TCR beta chain was identified during a study of Ad26.COV2.S vaccination and SARS-CoV-2 variants. Looking at the study overall: Ad26.COV2.S was injected intramuscularly once or twice, 56 days apart.

The repertoire was sequenced with immunoSEQ multiplex PCR; TCRdb's copy has only in-frame clones and lacks some. The sample consists of nearly 400,000 clones, about 88% of them appearing once. Treatment denoted: about 20 received Ad26.COV2.S at low or high dose, single or two shots; about 5 received placebo; per-sample allocation not given. Sampling was performed 63 days after the first vaccine or placebo injection. An Ad26 vector carrying the Wuhan-strain SARS-CoV-2 spike served as the vaccine. The V gene lost 0 bases and the J gene lost 5 bases, with 16 bases spanning the gap. The CDR3 extends over 15 amino acids. Per the germline V gene, CDR1 is GTSNPN and CDR2 is SVGIG (reference sequence). This clone was detected once. Its antigen remains unknown. Findings and caveats of the study: Vaccinated and placebo-treated recipients had similar non-spike TCR breadth. Substantial breadth in spike-specific CD8+ and CD4+ T cell responses was reportedly seen after vaccination.

The clonotype comes from a person between 18 and 65 years old who received the Ad26.COV2.S COVID-19 vaccine or a placebo. The chain is built from TRBV30 and TRBJ2-5; tentatively, D is TRBD2 (6 bases). Specimen: peripheral blood, collected in a trial of Ad26.COV2.S vaccine versus placebo. This chain's CDR3 is CAWSVPSDYTETQYF. CDR3 nucleotide sequence: TGTGCCTGGAGTGTACCCTCGGACTATACCGAGACCCAGTACTTC. Complete variable domain (other parts from reference TRBV30 and TRBJ2-5): SQTIHQWPATLVQPVGSPLSLECTVEGTSNPNLYWYRQAAGRGLQLLFYSVGIGQISSEVPQNLSASRPQDRQFILSSKKLLLSDSGFYLCAWSVPSDYTETQYFGPGTRLLVL.